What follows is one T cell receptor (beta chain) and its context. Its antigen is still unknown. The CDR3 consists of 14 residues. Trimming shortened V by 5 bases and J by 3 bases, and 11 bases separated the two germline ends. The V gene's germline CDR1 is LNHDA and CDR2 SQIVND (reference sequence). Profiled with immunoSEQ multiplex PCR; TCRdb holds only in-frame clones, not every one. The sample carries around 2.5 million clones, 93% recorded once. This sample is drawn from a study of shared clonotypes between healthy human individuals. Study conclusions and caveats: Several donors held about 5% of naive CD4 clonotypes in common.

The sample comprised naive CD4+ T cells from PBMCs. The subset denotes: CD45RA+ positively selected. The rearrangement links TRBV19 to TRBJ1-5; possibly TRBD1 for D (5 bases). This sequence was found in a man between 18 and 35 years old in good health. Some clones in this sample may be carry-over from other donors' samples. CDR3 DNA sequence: TGTGCCAGTAGTGACAGAGGGTTCAATCAGCCCCAGCATTTT. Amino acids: CASSDRGFNQPQHF.